This passage covers 10 T cell receptor beta chains from one sample sequenced in a study of molecular identifiers for immune sequencing clone quantification. TCRdb redid the calling of the PCR reads with MiXCR, one entry per CDR3 protein. The sample carries 35,000 to 40,000 distinct CDR3 sequences, roughly 19% recorded once. Sequenced input: naive CD8+ T cells from blood, with Jurkat cell RNA spiked in. The subset: FACS-sorted CD8+CD4-CCR7+CD45RA+ naive T cells. Source of these receptors: a human donor in good health. Some libraries in this study had Jurkat cell RNA spiked in.

Details on this clonotype: A much larger clone differs from this one at a single base, so this may be a read error. The CDR3 is CASGSRTLYEQYF. The DNA of the CDR3 is TGTGCCAGCGGTTCCCGGACGCTTTACGAGCAGTACTTC. The V and J genes are TRBV27 and TRBJ2-7; no clear D. The CDR3 loop spans 13 amino acids. Germline CDR1 is MNHEY and CDR2 is SMNVEV (reference sequence). The ends were cut back, 8 bases at V and 4 bases at J, with 15 bases in the middle.

This clonotype has a count of ten or more. The V call is TRBV7-3, the J call TRBJ1-1; 11 nucleotides match TRBD1. Germline V gene lookup returns CDR1 SGHTA and CDR2 FQGTGA. The CDR3 runs 18 residues. Trimming removed 1 base from V and 0 bases from J; junction bases left unmatched: 7. The CDR3 DNA follows: TGTGCCAGCAGCTTAATTGGACAGGGGGCATGGGTGAACACTGAAGCTTTCTTT. Protein product: CASSLIGQGAWVNTEAFF.

This clonotype was seen ten or more times. The CDR3 here is CASSFGGTPVYGYTF. The CDR3 DNA sequence: TGTGCCAGCAGTTTCGGGGGGACTCCTGTCTATGGCTACACCTTC. The genes are TRBV12-3 or TRBV12-4 and TRBJ1-2; weak D call: TRBD1 (5 bases). The length of the CDR3 is 15 residues. V was pared by 3 bases and J by 4 bases, with 15 bases between.

The table lists this clonotype with many counts. V gene TRBV29-1 combines with J gene TRBJ2-3, with 14 nucleotides matching TRBD2. CDR3 size: 17 residues. The ends lost 6 bases at V and 0 bases at J; junction bases unmatched: 8. Germline V gene lookup returns CDR1 SQVTM and CDR2 ANQGSEA. CDR3 DNA sequence: TGCAGCGTAACGGGACTAGCGGGGGCCCCTAGCACAGATACGCAGTATTTT. Its translation: CSVTGLAGAPSTDTQYF.

This clonotype has a count of ten or more. The chain has TRBV6-5 and TRBJ2-3; 7 bases are a match to TRBD1. The V segment lost 6 bases and the J segment 1 base; nucleotides outside the gene matches: 7. The length of the CDR3 is 15 residues. CDR1 is MNHEY, CDR2 SVGAGI, per germline. CDR3 nucleotides: TGTGCCAGCAGGGGCTGGACAGGAGGCACAGATACGCAGTATTTT. This gives the protein CASRGWTGGTDTQYF.

This clonotype came up many times. V and J are TRBV6-6 and TRBJ2-7; D may be TRBD2 (5 bases). This CDR3 is built from 14 residues. V lost 8 bases, J lost 0 bases, and 14 bases lay in between. CDR1 MNHNY and CDR2 SVGAGI come from the germline V gene (reference sequence). The CDR3 DNA follows: TGTGCCAGCCGCGTTCGGGATAACTCCTACGAGCAGTACTTC. It codes for CASRVRDNSYEQYF.

A note on this clonotype: A read error may explain this, as a much larger clone is one base away. The rearrangement uses TRBV4-3 and TRBJ1-1, with 7 bases aligning to TRBD1. The germline V gene encodes CDR1 LGHNA and CDR2 YSLEER. The CDR3 length is 13 residues. The CDR3 loop is CVSSQGDSTEAFF. The DNA of the CDR3 is TGCGTCAGCAGCCAGGGGGACAGCACTGAAGCTTTCTTT.

Worth noting for this clonotype: A read error may explain this, as a much larger clone is one base away. The CDR3 sequence: CASSVTGLGTGTQYF. The CDR3 nucleotides read TGTGCCAGCAGCGTTACAGGACTGGGCACAGGTACGCAGTATTTT. The gene calls are TRBV9 and TRBJ2-3; the D call may be TRBD1 or TRBD2 (5 bases each). CDR1 is SGDLS and CDR2 is YYNGEE in the germline V gene. The CDR3 loop spans 15 amino acids.

Concerning this clonotype: This clone may be a read error of a much larger clone one base away. V usage is TRBV29-1 and J usage is TRBJ1-1; D not resolved. This CDR3 region has 11 residues. The germline gives CDR1 SQVTM, CDR2 ANQGSEA. Here the CDR3 DNA reads TGCGGCGTTGAAGACGGAGATGAAGCTTTCTTT. Translation: CGVEDGDEAFF.

This clonotype has ten or more counts. The gene calls are TRBV5-4 and TRBJ1-4, with D uncertain. Germline V gene lookup returns CDR1 SGHNT and CDR2 YYREEE (reference sequence). V lost 4 bases to trimming and J lost 1 base, with 14 bases between them. The CDR3 contains 16 residues. CDR3 coding DNA: TGTGCCAGCAGCCCATCGACCGGCGTAACTAATGAAAAACTGTTTTTT. It codes for CASSPSTGVTNEKLFF.